The 12 T cell receptor beta chains below all came from one sample that was sequenced in a study of patients and donors after allogeneic stem cell transplantation. TCRdb reprocessed the RT-PCR reads via MiXCR and lists one record per CDR3 protein. In the table there are under 200,000 distinct CDR3 sequences, roughly 31% of which are singletons. The specimen was blood, either unsorted or a sorted T cell fraction (not recorded which). These receptors were collected from a human donor who was either an allogeneic HSCT recipient or a stem cell or donor lymphocyte infusion donor (not recorded which). It is not recorded whose cells these are; they may come from a transplant donor.

The sample holds many counts of this clonotype. The rearrangement uses TRBV29-1 and TRBJ1-2; D unclear. From germline, CDR1 is SQVTM and CDR2 ANQGSEA. The V end was cut by 5 bases, the J end by 5 bases, with 18 bases between. The CDR3 is 14 residues long. In nucleotides, the CDR3 is TGCAGCGTTCTGGAGTTGGTTCGTCGGTATGGCTACACCTTC. This translates into CSVLELVRRYGYTF.

This clonotype has only a few counts. The chain has TRBV20-1 and TRBJ2-7, with 7 bases that match TRBD2. Germline lookup yields CDR1 DFQATT and CDR2 SNEGSKA (reference sequence). With 5 bases clipped from V and 0 bases from J, the junction kept 13 bases outside the gene matches. The CDR3 totals 16 residues. The CDR3 DNA sequence: TGCAGTGCTTTTGGCACACTAGCGTCGAGCTCCTACGAGCAGTACTTC. Protein product: CSAFGTLASSSYEQYF.

This clonotype was picked up a small number of times. The chain is built from TRBV12-3 or TRBV12-4 and TRBJ2-2, with TRBD2 identical over 9 bases. The J segment lost 5 bases and the V segment lost 5 bases, leaving 9 bases of the junction unmatched. This CDR3 has 16 residues. The CDR3 loop is CASSPGGSGRTGELFF. The CDR3 DNA follows: TGTGCCAGCAGTCCGGGTGGTAGCGGGAGAACCGGGGAGCTGTTTTTT.

This clonotype was detected only a few times. The chain carries TRBV12-3 or TRBV12-4 and TRBJ1-3, with D uncertain. Trimming shortened V by 6 bases and J by 1 base, and 4 bases separated the two germline ends. The CDR3 spans 12 residues. This CDR3 is CASRPSGNTIYF. The CDR3 DNA reads as TGTGCCAGCAGGCCTTCTGGAAACACCATATATTTT.

The V gene is TRBV27, the J gene TRBJ1-5; D is ambiguous. Germline CDR1 is MNHEY and CDR2 is SMNVEV (reference sequence). This CDR3 spans 13 amino acids. The V end was cut by 6 bases, the J end by 0 bases, with 6 bases between. CDR3 nucleotides: TGTGCCAGCAGCCACTATAGCAATCAGCCCCAGCATTTT. This sequence encodes CASSHYSNQPQHF.

There are a few counts of this clonotype. The V and J genes are TRBV27 and TRBJ1-1; 8 bases are shared with TRBD1. The CDR3 covers 15 residues. Germline V gene sequence: CDR1 MNHEY, CDR2 SMNVEV (reference sequence). V was clipped by 5 bases and J by 1 base; unmatched bases: 6. The CDR3 protein is CASSPQGARNTEAFF. CDR3 sequence (DNA): TGTGCCAGCAGTCCCCAGGGGGCCAGGAACACTGAAGCTTTCTTT.

The table lists this clonotype with a few counts. The V call is TRBV29-1, the J call TRBJ2-7; D is ambiguous. This CDR3 comprises 13 residues. From germline, CDR1 is SQVTM and CDR2 ANQGSEA. V was trimmed by 1 base and J by 7 bases, leaving 14 bases between them. The CDR3 DNA reads TGCAGCGTTGAAGGTACTCAATCGGATGAGCAGTACTTC. It encodes CSVEGTQSDEQYF.

This clonotype has more than one count but fewer than ten. This chain connects TRBV12-3 or TRBV12-4 to TRBJ1-1; D is ambiguous. The CDR3 runs 13 residues. Trimming left V 7 bases short and J 1 base short, with 10 bases between. The CDR3 DNA reads as TGTGCCAGCACCCTGTCCAGGAACACTGAAGCTTTCTTT. Encoded protein: CASTLSRNTEAFF.

This clonotype has at least ten counts. The chain uses TRBV29-1 and TRBJ1-3; no definite D call. CDR1 SQVTM and CDR2 ANQGSEA come from the germline V gene. V lost 3 bases to trimming and J lost 0 bases, with 9 bases between them. The CDR3 contains 14 residues. CDR3: CSVDSQDSGNTIYF. CDR3 DNA: TGCAGCGTTGATAGTCAGGACTCTGGAAACACCATATATTTT.

The rearrangement uses TRBV5-1 and TRBJ2-1, with D perhaps TRBD2 (6 bases). The V gene's germline CDR1 is SGHRS and CDR2 YFSETQ. The CDR3 is 17 residues long. The V end was cut by 1 base, the J end by 3 bases, with 17 bases between. The CDR3 DNA is TGCGCCAGCAGCTTGAGATTACGGGAGAAGGGCTACAATGAGCAGTTCTTC. Residues: CASSLRLREKGYNEQFF. The entire variable domain, with the rest obtained from reference TRBV5-1 and TRBJ2-1, is as follows: KAGVTQTPRYLIKTRGQQVTLSCSPISGHRSVSWYQQTPGQGLQFLFEYFSETQRNKGNFPGRFSGRQFSNSRSEMNVSTLELGDSALYLCASSLRLREKGYNEQFFGPGTRLTVL.

Comments on this clonotype: Germline is not matched at one junction end, which may reflect a read error. This chain uses TRBV10-3 with TRBJ2-7; maybe TRBD2 (5 bases). Germline values: CDR1 ENHRY, CDR2 SYGVKD. This CDR3 contains 13 residues. The CDR3 here is CAISLGLTSAIHF. CDR3 DNA sequence: TGTGCCATCAGCTTAGGACTCACCAGCGCAATACACTTC.

This chain joins TRBV2 and TRBJ2-5; TRBD2 matches at 7 bases. V dropped 10 bases and J dropped 0; count of bases not matched to a gene: 14. Germline values: CDR1 SNHLY, CDR2 FYNNEI. The CDR3 is made up of 16 amino acids. The CDR3 region has the DNA TGTGCCATCTGGAACGAGCGGGGACTCTACCAAGAGACCCAGTACTTC. Translated, it gives CAIWNERGLYQETQYF.